The 10 T cell receptor beta chains below come from one sample, sequenced in a study of T cell responses to AZD1222 COVID-19 vaccine. TCRdb's copy holds only in-frame clones and misses some; the assay was immunoSEQ multiplex PCR. The data contain roughly 87,000 clones, about nine tenths of them singletons. The source was peripheral blood, collected 28 days after the second AZD1222 dose. These receptors originate from an adult who received the AZD1222 COVID-19 vaccine.

The chain joins TRBV5-1 to TRBJ1-2; D is uncertain. V gave up 3 bases and J gave up 3 bases, with 9 bases separating them. The CDR3 runs to 13 residues. Germline CDR1 and CDR2: SGHRS and YFSETQ. The CDR3 sequence: CASSWTGDYGYTF. CDR3 nucleotides: TGCGCCAGCAGCTGGACGGGTGACTATGGCTACACCTTC.

The V gene is TRBV4-2, the J gene TRBJ2-7; D is undetermined. Trimming took off 4 bases at V and 5 bases at J, with 15 bases between the two ends. The CDR3 totals 14 residues. In germline, CDR1 is LGHNA, CDR2 YNFKEQ. The CDR3 spells CASSPQMELNEQYF. CDR3 DNA sequence: TGTGCCAGCAGCCCGCAGATGGAGTTAAACGAGCAGTACTTC.

The chain recombines TRBV6-5 with TRBJ2-1; 10 nucleotides line up with TRBD2. V lost 4 bases to trimming and J lost 9 bases; unmatched junction nucleotides: 12. This CDR3 spans 16 amino acids. CDR1 MNHEY and CDR2 SVGAGI come from the germline V gene. The chain's CDR3 is CASSSLAGASAGEQFF. CDR3 bases: TGTGCCAGCAGTTCGCTAGCGGGAGCATCTGCGGGTGAGCAGTTCTTC.

The rearrangement links TRBV18 to TRBJ2-3; TRBD1 matches 9 bases. After removal of 2 bases from V and 5 bases from J, the junction contained 5 bases not matched to a gene. There are 15 residues in the CDR3. The germline gives CDR1 KGHSH, CDR2 LQKENI. The CDR3 coding sequence is TGTGCCAGCTCACCAGGGGACAGGGATGGAGATACGCAGTATTTT. This encodes CASSPGDRDGDTQYF.

V is TRBV19 and J is TRBJ2-6, with TRBD1 matching 7 bases. The V and J ends lost 7 bases and 4 bases, in that order; junction bases with no gene match: 7. Germline V gene lookup returns CDR1 LNHDA and CDR2 SQIVND (reference sequence). The CDR3 covers 15 residues. CDR3 bases: TGTGCCAGTACCTCGACAGGGCGCGGGGCCAACGTCCTGACTTTC. Amino acid sequence: CASTSTGRGANVLTF.

The gene calls are TRBV9 and TRBJ1-1; no firm D call. The CDR3 spans 14 residues. V was shortened by 0 bases and J by 4 bases, with 10 bases between the two germline ends. CDR1 and CDR2 from the germline V gene are SGDLS and YYNGEE. CDR3 loop: CASSVVSSVTEAFF. CDR3 in DNA: TGTGCCAGCAGCGTAGTCAGTTCGGTCACTGAAGCTTTCTTT. Full variable domain (missing parts from reference TRBV9 and TRBJ1-1): DSGVTQTPKHLITATGQRVTLRCSPRSGDLSVYWYQQSLDQGLQFLIQYYNGEERAKGNILERFSAQQFPDLHSELNLSSLELGDSALYFCASSVVSSVTEAFFGQGTRLTVV.

The rearrangement joins TRBV5-6 to TRBJ2-7, with a tentative D call TRBD1 (6 bases). Germline V CDR1 and CDR2: SGHDT, YYEEEE. The CDR3 covers 15 residues. V lost 4 bases to trimming and J lost 2 bases, with 16 bases between them. The CDR3 is CASSRTVRSTYEQYF. In nucleotides, the CDR3 is TGTGCCAGCAGCCGGACAGTGAGGTCTACCTACGAGCAGTACTTC. The full variable domain, completed using reference TRBV5-6 and TRBJ2-7, is DAGVTQSPTHLIKTRGQQVTLRCSPKSGHDTVSWYQQALGQGPQFIFQYYEEEERQRGNFPDRFSGHQFPNYSSELNVNALLLGDSALYLCASSRTVRSTYEQYFGPGTRLTVT.

The chain joins TRBV5-4 to TRBJ1-4; D might be TRBD1 (5 bases). V lost 4 bases to trimming and J lost 8 bases, with 15 bases between them. CDR1 is SGHNT, CDR2 YYREEE, per germline (reference sequence). The CDR3 spans 14 residues. The CDR3 DNA reads TGTGCCAGCAGCATTAGACAGAACGGAGAAAAACTGTTTTTT. This sequence encodes CASSIRQNGEKLFF.

The chain combines TRBV27 with TRBJ2-7; D may be TRBD2 (5 bases). Germline CDR1 is MNHEY and CDR2 is SMNVEV (reference sequence). V was pared by 3 bases and J by 0 bases, with 9 bases between. The CDR3 consists of 14 residues. The CDR3 DNA reads TGTGCCAGCAGTTTGACGGGGAGCTCCTACGAGCAGTACTTC. It codes for CASSLTGSSYEQYF.

CDR3 loop: CASSPSRGNSNQPQHF. CDR3 DNA: TGTGCCAGCTCACCATCGAGGGGTAATAGCAATCAGCCCCAGCATTTT. The chain recombines TRBV18 with TRBJ1-5; D perhaps matches TRBD1 (5 bases). CDR3 length equals 16 residues. Germline loops: CDR1 KGHSH, CDR2 LQKENI. Trimming removed 2 bases from V and 0 bases from J, with 11 bases in between.